This is a list of T cell receptor beta chains from one sample in a study of blood T cells in healthy people across ages. MiXCR was run by TCRdb on the 5' RACE reads, yielding one entry per CDR3 protein. The profile covers about 1.1 million distinct CDR3 sequences, with less than 45% appearing a single time and over 10% taken by the ten largest. The sample comprised blood. Source of these receptors: a young man in good health. CDR3s include the opening cysteine and the closing phenylalanine or tryptophan. The D gene is left open where the match is weak. Rows may omit the clone size; those that give it use once, few, many or a size class.

clone_size: few; d_call: TRBD2; v_call: TRBV3-1; j_call: TRBJ2-1; cdr3_aa: CASRAASGGAQFF; cdr3_nt: TGTGCCAGCAGGGCTGCTAGCGGGGGGGCGCAGTTCTTC
clone_size: many; d_call: .; v_call: TRBV12-3/TRBV12-4; j_call: TRBJ1-4; cdr3_aa: CASSLGGEIGNEKLFF; cdr3_nt: TGTGCCAGCAGTTTAGGAGGGGAGATTGGGAATGAAAAACTGTTTTTT
clone_size: many; d_call: .; v_call: TRBV28; j_call: TRBJ1-5; cdr3_aa: CASSPTKDLYNQPQHF; cdr3_nt: TGTGCCAGCAGTCCCACCAAAGACCTCTACAACCAGCCCCAGCATTTT
clone_size: .; d_call: .; v_call: TRBV13; j_call: TRBJ2-1; cdr3_aa: CASSLGGGGKNYNEQFF; cdr3_nt: TGTGCCAGCAGCTTAGGAGGAGGGGGTAAAAACTACAATGAGCAGTTCTTC
clone_size: .; d_call: .; v_call: TRBV9; j_call: TRBJ1-4; cdr3_aa: CASSATGVGKLFF; cdr3_nt: TGTGCCAGCAGCGCCACAGGAGTTGGAAAACTGTTTTTT
clone_size: .; d_call: TRBD1; v_call: TRBV20-1; j_call: TRBJ1-2; cdr3_aa: CSARGGRGLSYDYTF; cdr3_nt: TGCAGTGCTAGAGGTGGCAGGGGGTTAAGCTATGACTACACCTTC
clone_size: many; d_call: .; v_call: TRBV12-3/TRBV12-4; j_call: TRBJ2-3; cdr3_aa: CASSLTGTDTQYF; cdr3_nt: TGTGCCAGCAGCTTAACGGGCACAGATACGCAGTATTTT
clone_size: .; d_call: .; v_call: TRBV27; j_call: TRBJ2-7; cdr3_aa: CASSLSLMSETGRSHEQYF; cdr3_nt: TGTGCCAGCAGTTTATCGCTAATGTCGGAGACAGGGAGGTCCCACGAGCAGTACTTC
clone_size: few; d_call: .; v_call: TRBV4-2; j_call: TRBJ2-3; cdr3_aa: CASSPRRGTDTQYF; cdr3_nt: TGTGCCAGCAGCCCCCGCAGGGGAACAGATACGCAGTATTTT
clone_size: few; d_call: .; v_call: TRBV18; j_call: TRBJ2-1; cdr3_aa: CASSPNRAEGYNEQFF; cdr3_nt: TGTGCCAGCTCACCAAATAGGGCAGAAGGATACAATGAGCAGTTCTTC
clone_size: few; d_call: .; v_call: TRBV5-1; j_call: TRBJ2-3; cdr3_aa: CASSSLGQDTQYF; cdr3_nt: TGCGCCAGCAGCTCCCTTGGTCAAGATACGCAGTATTTT
clone_size: few; d_call: .; v_call: TRBV12-3/TRBV12-4; j_call: TRBJ1-1; cdr3_aa: CASSYAGQGPEAFF; cdr3_nt: TGTGCCAGCAGTTACGCGGGACAAGGTCCTGAAGCTTTCTTT
clone_size: many; d_call: .; v_call: TRBV4-3; j_call: TRBJ1-2; cdr3_aa: CASSQGAYGYTF; cdr3_nt: TGCGCCAGCAGCCAAGGGGCCTATGGCTACACCTTC
clone_size: .; d_call: TRBD1; v_call: TRBV5-1; j_call: TRBJ2-7; cdr3_aa: CASSSEGTGGDEQYF; cdr3_nt: TGCGCCAGCAGCTCGGAGGGGACAGGGGGCGACGAGCAGTACTTC
clone_size: .; d_call: .; v_call: TRBV7-2; j_call: TRBJ2-1; cdr3_aa: CASSLPSSDNEQFF; cdr3_nt: TGTGCCAGCAGCTTGCCGAGCTCCGACAATGAGCAGTTCTTC
clone_size: .; d_call: TRBD2; v_call: TRBV20-1; j_call: TRBJ2-3; cdr3_aa: CSARRAGVSTDTQYF; cdr3_nt: TGCAGTGCTAGGCGTGCGGGAGTTAGCACAGATACGCAGTATTTT
clone_size: .; d_call: .; v_call: TRBV20-1; j_call: TRBJ1-1; cdr3_aa: CSAREAGSWNTEAFF; cdr3_nt: TGCAGTGCTAGAGAGGCGGGAAGTTGGAACACTGAAGCTTTCTTT
clone_size: .; d_call: TRBD1; v_call: TRBV9; j_call: TRBJ1-4; cdr3_aa: CASSVTGTENEKLFF; cdr3_nt: TGTGCCAGCAGCGTAACCGGGACAGAAAATGAAAAACTGTTTTTT
clone_size: .; d_call: TRBD1; v_call: TRBV9; j_call: TRBJ2-7; cdr3_aa: CASSVGQGPSYEQYF; cdr3_nt: TGTGCCAGCAGCGTAGGACAGGGACCCTCCTACGAGCAGTACTTC
clone_size: .; d_call: .; v_call: TRBV11-2; j_call: TRBJ2-5; cdr3_aa: CASSEPYQGTQYF; cdr3_nt: TGTGCCAGCAGCGAGCCATATCAGGGGACCCAGTACTTC
clone_size: .; d_call: TRBD2; v_call: TRBV20-1; j_call: TRBJ2-7; cdr3_aa: CSARAPQRGPSYEQYF; cdr3_nt: TGCAGTGCTAGAGCCCCCCAGCGGGGGCCCTCCTACGAGCAGTACTTC
clone_size: .; d_call: .; v_call: TRBV27; j_call: TRBJ2-7; cdr3_aa: CASSLGGWEQYF; cdr3_nt: TGTGCCAGCAGTTTAGGAGGGTGGGAGCAGTACTTC
clone_size: .; d_call: .; v_call: TRBV6-6; j_call: TRBJ1-1; cdr3_aa: CASKGVGKRGAEAFF; cdr3_nt: TGTGCCAGCAAAGGGGTGGGCAAGCGGGGCGCTGAAGCTTTCTTT
clone_size: few; d_call: .; v_call: TRBV29-1; j_call: TRBJ1-1; cdr3_aa: CGGGMNTEAFF; cdr3_nt: TGCGGCGGGGGCATGAACACTGAAGCTTTCTTT
clone_size: .; d_call: TRBD1; v_call: TRBV27; j_call: TRBJ1-5; cdr3_aa: CASSSGGYSNQPQHF; cdr3_nt: TGTGCCAGCAGTTCAGGGGGCTATAGCAATCAGCCCCAGCATTTT
clone_size: .; d_call: .; v_call: TRBV7-3; j_call: TRBJ2-3; cdr3_aa: CASSDGPSETDTQYF; cdr3_nt: TGTGCCAGCAGCGATGGGCCTAGCGAAACAGATACGCAGTATTTT
clone_size: .; d_call: .; v_call: TRBV20-1; j_call: TRBJ2-3; cdr3_aa: CSPPRGRQEADTQYF; cdr3_nt: TGCAGTCCGCCGAGGGGTCGGCAAGAAGCAGATACGCAGTATTTT
clone_size: .; d_call: .; v_call: TRBV20-1; j_call: TRBJ1-2; cdr3_aa: CSAVDSVANAHTF; cdr3_nt: TGCAGTGCTGTTGACAGCGTCGCAAACGCACACACCTTC
clone_size: few; d_call: TRBD2; v_call: TRBV29-1; j_call: TRBJ2-3; cdr3_aa: CSVWGGDTQYF; cdr3_nt: TGCAGCGTTTGGGGGGGAGATACGCAGTATTTT
clone_size: .; d_call: .; v_call: TRBV5-1; j_call: TRBJ1-6; cdr3_aa: CASSLAGSSVGSPLHF; cdr3_nt: TGCGCCAGCAGCTTGGCTGGGTCCTCAGTGGGTTCACCCCTCCACTTT
clone_size: .; d_call: TRBD1; v_call: TRBV12-3/TRBV12-4; j_call: TRBJ2-1; cdr3_aa: CASTKGSGQGEETQFF; cdr3_nt: TGTGCCAGCACCAAAGGGTCGGGACAGGGAGAAGAGACCCAGTTCTTC
clone_size: few; d_call: .; v_call: TRBV6-1; j_call: TRBJ1-1; cdr3_aa: CASSKQGQNTEAFF; cdr3_nt: TGTGCCAGCAGTAAACAGGGACAGAACACTGAAGCTTTCTTT
clone_size: many; d_call: TRBD1; v_call: TRBV6-6; j_call: TRBJ1-2; cdr3_aa: CASSYSDRVTYGYTF; cdr3_nt: TGTGCCAGCAGTTACTCGGACAGGGTGACCTATGGCTACACCTTC
clone_size: few; d_call: .; v_call: TRBV7-8; j_call: TRBJ2-1; cdr3_aa: CASSFRPGRTYNEQFF; cdr3_nt: TGTGCCAGCAGCTTTAGGCCGGGACGCACTTACAATGAGCAGTTCTTC
clone_size: .; d_call: .; v_call: TRBV29-1; j_call: TRBJ1-1; cdr3_aa: CSVFLRQMNTEAFF; cdr3_nt: TGCAGCGTATTCCTCCGCCAAATGAACACTGAAGCTTTCTTT
clone_size: .; d_call: .; v_call: TRBV20-1; j_call: TRBJ1-6; cdr3_aa: CSAPSPPSPGNPLHF; cdr3_nt: TGCAGTGCCCCTAGTCCGCCATCCCCAGGGAACCCCCTCCACTTT
clone_size: .; d_call: .; v_call: TRBV20-1; j_call: TRBJ1-1; cdr3_aa: CSARDVGWLEAFF; cdr3_nt: TGCAGTGCTAGAGATGTGGGGTGGCTGGAAGCTTTCTTT
clone_size: .; d_call: .; v_call: TRBV5-1; j_call: TRBJ1-6; cdr3_aa: CASSFRAGRGNSPLHF; cdr3_nt: TGCGCCAGCAGCTTCAGAGCGGGACGAGGGAATTCACCCCTCCACTTT